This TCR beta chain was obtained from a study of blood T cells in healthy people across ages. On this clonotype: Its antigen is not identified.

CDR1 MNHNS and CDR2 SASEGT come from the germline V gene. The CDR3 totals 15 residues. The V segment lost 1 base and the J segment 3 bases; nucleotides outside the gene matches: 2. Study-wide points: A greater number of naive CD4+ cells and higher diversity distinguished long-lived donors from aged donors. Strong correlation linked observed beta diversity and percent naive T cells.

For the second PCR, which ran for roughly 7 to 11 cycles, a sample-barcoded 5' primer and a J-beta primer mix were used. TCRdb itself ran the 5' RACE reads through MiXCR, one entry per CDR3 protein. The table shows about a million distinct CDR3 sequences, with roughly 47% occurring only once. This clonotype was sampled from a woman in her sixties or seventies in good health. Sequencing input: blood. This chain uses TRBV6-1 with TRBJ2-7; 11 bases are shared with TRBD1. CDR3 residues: CASSEGTGGFYEQYF. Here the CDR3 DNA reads TGTGCCAGCAGTGAAGGGACAGGGGGCTTCTACGAGCAGTACTTC.